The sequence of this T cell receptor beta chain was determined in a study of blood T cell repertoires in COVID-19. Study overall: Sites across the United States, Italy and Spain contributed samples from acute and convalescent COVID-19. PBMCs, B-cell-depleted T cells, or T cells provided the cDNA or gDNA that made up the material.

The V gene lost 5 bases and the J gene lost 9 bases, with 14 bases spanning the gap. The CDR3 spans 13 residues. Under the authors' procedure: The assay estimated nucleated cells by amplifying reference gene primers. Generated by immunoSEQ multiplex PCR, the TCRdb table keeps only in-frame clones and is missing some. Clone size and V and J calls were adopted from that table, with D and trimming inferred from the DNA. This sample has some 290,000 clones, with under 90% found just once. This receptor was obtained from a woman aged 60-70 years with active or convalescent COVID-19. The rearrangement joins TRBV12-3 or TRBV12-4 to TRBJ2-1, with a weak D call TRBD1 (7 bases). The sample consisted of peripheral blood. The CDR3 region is CASSGHRGGEQFF. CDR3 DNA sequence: TGTGCCAGCAGTGGACACAGGGGAGGTGAGCAGTTCTTC.